This T cell receptor beta chain emerged from a study of blood T cell repertoires in COVID-19. In the study overall: T cells, B-cell-depleted T cells, or PBMCs supplied cDNA or gDNA.

The CDR3 is made up of 15 amino acids. CDR1 and CDR2 (germline): SGHTA, FQGNSA. V lost 5 bases to trimming and J lost 4 bases; unmatched junction nucleotides: 8. In this sample, this clone turned up once. Seattle patients were enrolled while actively infected and followed longitudinally. Assay used: immunoSEQ multiplex PCR; TCRdb lists only in-frame clones, some missing. This repertoire shows 400,000 or so clones, around nine tenths found once; its top ten account for 0.8% to 0.85%. V usage is TRBV7-2 and J usage is TRBJ2-1; 7 bases match TRBD2. What was sequenced was peripheral blood. The clonotype was recovered from a man younger than 35 with COVID-19, enrolled during active disease. CDR3 nucleotides: TGTGCCAGCAGCCCCGCTAGCGGAACTTACAATGAGCAGTTCTTC. Translated, it gives CASSPASGTYNEQFF.